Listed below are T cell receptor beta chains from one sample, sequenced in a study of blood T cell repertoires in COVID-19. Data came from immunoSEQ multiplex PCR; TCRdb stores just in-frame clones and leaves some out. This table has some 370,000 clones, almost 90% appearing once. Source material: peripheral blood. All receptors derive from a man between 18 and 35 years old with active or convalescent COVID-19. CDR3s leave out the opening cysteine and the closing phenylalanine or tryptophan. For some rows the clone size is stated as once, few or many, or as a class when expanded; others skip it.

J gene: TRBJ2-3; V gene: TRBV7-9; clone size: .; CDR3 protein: ASRDHRGSTDTQY
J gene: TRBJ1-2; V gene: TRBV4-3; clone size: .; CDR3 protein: ASSQDLRGNYGYT
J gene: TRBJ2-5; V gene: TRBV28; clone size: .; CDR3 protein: ASSLLAGVQETQY
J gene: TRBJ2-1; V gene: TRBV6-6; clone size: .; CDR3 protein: ASSQSRNEQF
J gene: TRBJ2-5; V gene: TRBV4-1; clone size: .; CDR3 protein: ASSPRNSQETQY
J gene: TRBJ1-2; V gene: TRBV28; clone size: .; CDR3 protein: ASGVLGAANYGYT
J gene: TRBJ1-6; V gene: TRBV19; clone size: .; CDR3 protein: ASSTGLIPSPLH
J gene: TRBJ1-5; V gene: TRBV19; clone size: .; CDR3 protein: ASSVTEYSNQPQH
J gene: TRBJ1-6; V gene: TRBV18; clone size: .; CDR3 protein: ASSPPSRTWRPLH
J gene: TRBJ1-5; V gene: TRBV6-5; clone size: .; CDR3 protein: ASSYSGAENQPQH
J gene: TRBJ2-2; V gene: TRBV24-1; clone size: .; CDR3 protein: ATSDARFTGGNTGELF
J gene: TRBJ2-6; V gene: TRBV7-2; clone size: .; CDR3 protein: ASSLRSSGANVLT
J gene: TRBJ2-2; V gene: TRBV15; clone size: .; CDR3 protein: ATSSGLNPGELF
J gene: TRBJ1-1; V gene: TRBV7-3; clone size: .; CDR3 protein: ASRPNPEAVTEAF
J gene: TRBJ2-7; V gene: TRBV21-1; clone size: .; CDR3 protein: ASTTENRGRDYEQY
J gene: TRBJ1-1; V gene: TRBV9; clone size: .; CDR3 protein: ASSVGGYTEAF
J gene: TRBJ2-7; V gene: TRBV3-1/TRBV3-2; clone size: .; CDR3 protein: ASSHGTRTPYEQY
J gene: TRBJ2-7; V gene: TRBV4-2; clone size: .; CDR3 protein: ASSQDIVGSIDEQY
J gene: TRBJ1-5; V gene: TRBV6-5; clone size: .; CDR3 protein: ASRQGSHSNQPQH
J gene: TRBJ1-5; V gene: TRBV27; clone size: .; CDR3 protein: ASSIRVSNQPQH
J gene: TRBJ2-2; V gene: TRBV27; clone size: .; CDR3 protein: ASSLVLVNTGELF
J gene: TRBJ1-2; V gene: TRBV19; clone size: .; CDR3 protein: ASNTETGGGYT
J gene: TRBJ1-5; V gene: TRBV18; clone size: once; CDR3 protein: ASSPGAGNQPQH
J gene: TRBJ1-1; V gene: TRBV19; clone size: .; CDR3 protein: ASSTDRDRGSEAF
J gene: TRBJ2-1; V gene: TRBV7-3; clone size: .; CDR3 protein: ASSSETSGRGYNEQF
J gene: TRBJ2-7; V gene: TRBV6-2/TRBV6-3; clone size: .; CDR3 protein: ASSQTSSEQY
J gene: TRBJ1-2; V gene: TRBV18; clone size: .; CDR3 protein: ASFPEGGDYGYT
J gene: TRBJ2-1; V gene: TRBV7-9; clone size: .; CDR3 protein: ASGQGFNEQF
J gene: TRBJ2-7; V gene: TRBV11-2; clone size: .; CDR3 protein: ASRAGYEQY
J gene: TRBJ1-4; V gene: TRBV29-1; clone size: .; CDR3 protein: SVEPRQGGELF
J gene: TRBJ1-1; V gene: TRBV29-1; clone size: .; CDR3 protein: SVAWTENTEAF
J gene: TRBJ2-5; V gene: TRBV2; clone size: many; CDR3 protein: ASRGGAGETQY
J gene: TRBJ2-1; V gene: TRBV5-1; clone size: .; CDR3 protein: ASSALLAGGIYNEQF
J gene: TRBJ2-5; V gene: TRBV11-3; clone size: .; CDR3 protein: ASSAGDSPLLAGEETQY
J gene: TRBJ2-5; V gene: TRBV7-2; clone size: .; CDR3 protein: ASSFEGGTQY
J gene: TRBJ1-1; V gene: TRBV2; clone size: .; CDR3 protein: ASISEKNTEAF
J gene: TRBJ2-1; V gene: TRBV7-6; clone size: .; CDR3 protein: ASSLVVTGLYNEQF
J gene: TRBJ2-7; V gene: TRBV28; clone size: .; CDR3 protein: ASSPALASSSWEQY
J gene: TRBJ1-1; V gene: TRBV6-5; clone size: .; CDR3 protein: ASSYSRDTEAF
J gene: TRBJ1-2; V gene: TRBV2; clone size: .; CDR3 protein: ASRTGGGYGYT
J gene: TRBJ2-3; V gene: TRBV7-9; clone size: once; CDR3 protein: ASSTGLAGATDTQY
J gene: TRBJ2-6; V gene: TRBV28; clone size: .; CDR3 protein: ASLASGANVLT
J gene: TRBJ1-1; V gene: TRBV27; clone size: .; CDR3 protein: ASRTRDRGLSTEAF
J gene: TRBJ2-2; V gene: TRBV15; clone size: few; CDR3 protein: ATSDQGATNTGELF
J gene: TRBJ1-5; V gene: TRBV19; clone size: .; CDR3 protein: ASRTGGGNQPQH
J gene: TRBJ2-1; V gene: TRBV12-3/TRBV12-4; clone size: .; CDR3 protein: ASSLGGEQF
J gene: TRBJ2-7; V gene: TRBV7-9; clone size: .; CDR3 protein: ASSLYLTQGSYEQY
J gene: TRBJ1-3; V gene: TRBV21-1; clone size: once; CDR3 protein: ASSKCGGGLPGNTIY
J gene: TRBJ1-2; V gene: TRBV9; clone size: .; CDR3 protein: ASSVGQGDGYGYT
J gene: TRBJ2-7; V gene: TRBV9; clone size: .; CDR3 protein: ASSPSVGAYEQY
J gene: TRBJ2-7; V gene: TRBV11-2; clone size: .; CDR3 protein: ASSLPRTGHEQY
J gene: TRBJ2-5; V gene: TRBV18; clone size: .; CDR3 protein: ASSPRGGETQY
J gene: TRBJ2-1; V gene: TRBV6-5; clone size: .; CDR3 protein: ASAGDFPSYNEQF
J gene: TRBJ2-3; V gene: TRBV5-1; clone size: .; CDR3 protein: ASSLSGGSDTQY
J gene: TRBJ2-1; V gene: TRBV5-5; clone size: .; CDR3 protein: ASSLAQGAGVIYNEQF
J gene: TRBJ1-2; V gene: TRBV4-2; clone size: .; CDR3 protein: ASSQVTGQGGLYGYT
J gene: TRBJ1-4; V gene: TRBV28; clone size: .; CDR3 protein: ASSLTGKGGKLF